This T cell receptor beta chain was sequenced in a study of vaccination effects on CD4 cells after COVID-19 (dated by TCRdb to 2022 to 2024). For the study in its entirety: Each participant received two doses of an mRNA SARS-CoV-2 vaccine, either BNT162b2 or mRNA-1273. SARS-CoV-2 spike-specific CD4+ TCR repertoires were compared before and after mRNA vaccination in COVID-19 convalescent patients and in infection-naive vaccine recipients. A total of 10 COVID-19 convalescent patients and a handful of SARS-CoV-2-naive healthy vaccine recipients were included in the full study. Cultures from other donors in the study were sequenced with the Oncomine TCR Beta short-read assay on an Illumina iSeq 100.

As concerns this clone: Its antigen remains undetermined. Within one base of it there is no much larger clone, and no base qualities were kept.

To identify antigen-specific CD4+ T cell clonotypes by their expansion, the ViraFEST assay first stimulated PBMC with viral peptide pools and then applied TCR sequencing. After less than 13 days of culture, CD4+ T cells were isolated with the EasySep CD4+ T cell isolation kit. Healthy vaccine recipients had no prior SARS-CoV-2 infection, confirmed by negative nucleocapsid antibodies before and after vaccination. Two million PBMC per well were cultured with roughly 10 ug/ml peptides in IMDM containing around 4.6% human AB serum, about 9 IU/ml IL-2 and gentamicin. On days 3 and 7, half of the culture medium was replaced with fresh IL-2-containing medium. Unless noted otherwise, every peptide stimulation condition was cultured in triplicate wells. PBMC were separated from whole blood using Ficoll-Paque Plus gradient centrifugation and were then either cryopreserved at -140C or used fresh. Overlapping peptide pools spanned the spike proteins of SARS-CoV-2 and the common cold coronaviruses HCoV-NL63, HCoV-OC43 and HCoV-229E. The QIAamp micro DNA kit was used to extract genomic DNA from the cultured CD4+ T cells.

The library was prepared using the immunoSEQ multiplex PCR assay. DNA from the cultured, isolated CD4+ T cells was subjected to TCR beta CDR3 sequencing. As for how the authors treated the data: Non-productive TCR sequences were removed and reads were trimmed to the CDR3 region, keeping CDR3s of at least 7 amino acids. Antigen-specific clonotypes were identified with the MANAFEST web app by comparing expansion in peptide wells against reference cultures. Positive clones required FDR<0.05 expansion versus reference and all other wells, odds ratio above 5, and frequency above 0.1% in two replicate wells. Clonotypes significantly expanded in SARS-CoV-2 spike wells and in at least one common cold coronavirus spike condition were defined as cross-reactive. CDR3 similarity was assessed by Levenshtein distance using the stringdist R package, and unrooted trees were constructed with ape in R 3.6.1. Drawn from immuneACCESS, this table holds only the in-frame rearrangements with V and J called that TCRdb kept. Clones are partly lost; checked studies trace under half to an unresolved V gene and leave the rest unexplained. V, J and clone size were drawn from that table, and D and trimming were deduced from the DNA. The sample profile shows more than 40,000 clones; 77% of them were found once. The top ten hold 2.9% of the sample.

Broad study findings and their caveats: The study was limited by a small number of convalescent patients, and early post-infection timepoints were lacking. Clones induced by infection and clones induced by vaccination both contracted markedly at late timepoints after vaccination, which fits with T cell responses waning over time. In healthy vaccine recipients, vaccine-induced clones were almost all SARS-CoV-2 mono-reactive, with only 1 of 255 being cross-reactive with common cold coronaviruses.

The CDR1 and CDR2 encoded by the germline V gene are ENHRY and SYGVKD. V gives up 9 bases and J gives up 7 bases, and the segment between their germline ends measures 13 bases. The CDR3 has 12 amino acids, counting the end cysteine and phenylalanine. Only CDR3 DNA is held: 36 bases, read in frame from base 1. The origin of this receptor is a human donor who received a COVID-19 vaccine. This specimen consisted of CD4+ T cells from PBMCs cultured with HCoV-NL63 spike peptides, obtained before COVID-19 vaccination. What this sample's cell subset or site label stands for: HCoV-NL63 spike overlapping peptide pool stimulation. The rearrangement combines TRBV10-3 with TRBJ2-1; the D gene is possibly TRBD1 or TRBD2, each agreeing over 5 bases. The DNA is TGTGCCATGGGGACCCTTGGGAATGAGCAGTTCTTC. This is translated as CAMGTLGNEQFF.